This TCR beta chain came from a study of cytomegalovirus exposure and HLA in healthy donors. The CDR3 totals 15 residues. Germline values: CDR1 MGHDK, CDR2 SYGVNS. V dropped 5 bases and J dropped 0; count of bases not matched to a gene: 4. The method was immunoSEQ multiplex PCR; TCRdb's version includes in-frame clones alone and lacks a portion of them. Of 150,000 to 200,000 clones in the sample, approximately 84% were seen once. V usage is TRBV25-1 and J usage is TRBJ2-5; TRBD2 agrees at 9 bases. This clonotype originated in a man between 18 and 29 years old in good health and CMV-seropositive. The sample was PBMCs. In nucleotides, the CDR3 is TGTGCCAGCAGTCCCCTAGCGGGGTACCAAGAGACCCAGTACTTC. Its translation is CASSPLAGYQETQYF.